One and the same sample provided the 23 T cell receptor beta chains below, sequenced in a study of cytomegalovirus exposure and HLA in healthy donors. Primers included in the PCR were 60 Vbeta and 13 Jbeta primers. Method: immunoSEQ multiplex PCR; TCRdb's copy keeps in-frame clones and lacks some. The top ten hold about 3% of the sample, which has 200,000 to 250,000 clones, 80% to 90% seen once. Sequencing was carried out using PBMCs. The receptor source for this set is a man aged 25 to 40 in good health and CMV-seronegative.

The rearrangement joins TRBV15 to TRBJ2-3; TRBD1 is a possible D gene (5 bases). Germline V lookup: CDR1 LNHNV, CDR2 YYDKDF (reference sequence). CDR3 length: 12 residues. V was pared by 5 bases and J by 6 bases, with 9 bases between. The CDR3 DNA reads TGTGCCACCAGCTTACAGGAGGATACGCAGTATTTT. Translating gives CATSLQEDTQYF.

The J gene is TRBJ2-7, the V gene TRBV29-1; tentative D call: TRBD1 (6 bases). The germline gives CDR1 SQVTM, CDR2 ANQGSEA. The CDR3 sequence is 12 residues long. Trimming shortened V by 7 bases and J by 5 bases, and 15 bases separated the two germline ends. CDR3 DNA: TGCAGCGCCTGGGACACCCCGAACGAGCAGTACTTC. This codes for CSAWDTPNEQYF.

The rearrangement joins TRBV7-3 to TRBJ1-2, with D perhaps TRBD1 (5 bases). CDR1 and CDR2 from the germline V gene are SGHTA and FQGTGA. CDR3 size: 13 residues. Trimming removed 4 bases from V and 7 bases from J, with 13 bases in between. The chain's CDR3 is CASSWGGSGGYTF. Written as DNA, the CDR3 is TGTGCCAGCAGCTGGGGGGGTTCCGGTGGCTACACCTTC.

V is TRBV15 and J is TRBJ1-2; D gene unclear. Per germline, CDR1 LNHNV and CDR2 YYDKDF (reference sequence). The CDR3 extends over 14 amino acids. V was clipped by 3 bases and J by 0 bases, with 8 bases between them. This CDR3 is CATSSLLSNYGYTF. The CDR3 coding sequence is TGTGCCACCAGCAGCCTACTCTCTAACTATGGCTACACCTTC.

This clone was recorded only once. This rearrangement joins TRBV6-1 to TRBJ2-2, with 10 bases fitting TRBD1. V shed 3 bases, J shed 7 bases, and the junction held 5 bases outside the gene matches. Germline CDR1 is MNHNS and CDR2 is SASEGT. The CDR3 consists of 15 residues. This CDR3 reads CASSDGTGEVGELFF. The CDR3 DNA sequence: TGTGCCAGCAGTGATGGGACAGGGGAGGTCGGGGAGCTGTTTTTT.

The genes are TRBV2 and TRBJ2-5, with D perhaps TRBD1 (5 bases). The J call may be wrong; the DNA end is better matched by TRBJ2-7. The length of the CDR3 is 13 residues. Germline V gene lookup returns CDR1 SNHLY and CDR2 FYNNEI. The CDR3 DNA is TGTGCCAGCAGTGCTCAGGGTACCTACGAGCAGTACTTC. Protein sequence: CASSAQGTYEQYF.

In regard to this clone: The same CDR3 is also encoded by other DNA sequences in this sample. The gene calls are TRBV7-9 and TRBJ1-1, with D unclear. Germline values: CDR1 SEHNR, CDR2 FQNEAQ (reference sequence). V was clipped by 2 bases and J by 4 bases, with 5 bases between them. This CDR3 region has 12 residues. The CDR3 protein is CASSLSGTEAFF. CDR3 DNA sequence: TGTGCCAGCAGCTTATCCGGCACTGAAGCTTTCTTT.

V is TRBV6-1 and J is TRBJ1-1; D unclear. Per the germline V gene, CDR1 is MNHNS and CDR2 is SASEGT. V lost 2 bases and J 3 bases, leaving 4 bases between the germline ends. The CDR3 has 12 amino acids. CDR3 loop: CASSEPYTEAFF. The DNA of the CDR3 is TGTGCCAGCAGTGAACCGTACACTGAAGCTTTCTTT.

The chain links TRBV6-1 to TRBJ2-1; possibly TRBD2 for D (6 bases). CDR3 length equals 14 residues. V was pared by 7 bases and J by 5 bases, with 15 bases between. CDR1 and CDR2 (germline): MNHNS, SASEGT. The CDR3 sequence: CASTSRGTHNEQFF. The CDR3 DNA reads as TGTGCCAGCACTTCGCGGGGTACTCACAATGAGCAGTTCTTC.

J is TRBJ2-1 and V is TRBV6-1, with D tentatively TRBD2 (5 bases). This CDR3 is built from 14 residues. V dropped 8 bases and J dropped 5 bases, with 16 bases sitting between them. Germline lookup yields CDR1 MNHNS and CDR2 SASEGT. Here the CDR3 reads CASGSEGADNEQFF. CDR3 sequence (DNA): TGTGCCAGCGGCAGTGAGGGCGCAGACAATGAGCAGTTCTTC.

The J gene is TRBJ1-1, the V gene TRBV28; the D gene is possibly TRBD1 (6 bases). The CDR3 length is 16 residues. V lost 5 bases and J lost 2, with 18 bases in between. Germline V gives CDR1 MDHEN, CDR2 SYDVKM. This CDR3 is CASSETGTRLNTEAFF. CDR3 nucleotide sequence: TGTGCCAGCAGTGAGACCGGGACAAGGTTAAACACTGAAGCTTTCTTT.

The rearrangement links TRBV7-2 to TRBJ1-6; 7 bases match TRBD1. V lost 5 bases to trimming and J lost 10 bases; unmatched junction nucleotides: 5. The CDR3 is 13 residues long. Germline CDR1 and CDR2: SGHTA and FQGNSA. The CDR3 region has the DNA TGTGCCAGCAGCGAACAGGGGTACTCACCCCTCCACTTT. It codes for CASSEQGYSPLHF.

The V gene is TRBV29-1, the J gene TRBJ2-7; TRBD2 is a possible D gene (6 bases). CDR3 length equals 13 residues. Germline CDR1 is SQVTM and CDR2 is ANQGSEA. Trimming stripped 6 bases from V and 2 bases from J, with 14 bases between. CDR3 DNA sequence: TGCAGCGTAGGGCGGGGAAGTCCCTACGAGCAGTACTTC. Its protein is CSVGRGSPYEQYF.

CDR3 region: CASSLRGKSNEQFF. The DNA of the CDR3 is TGTGCCAGCAGCCTGAGGGGGAAATCCAATGAGCAGTTCTTC. The V call is TRBV6-6, the J call TRBJ2-1; tentatively, D is TRBD1 (6 bases). Germline V gene data show CDR1 as MNHNY and CDR2 as SVGAGI (reference sequence). With 6 bases removed from V and 6 bases from J, the gap between germline ends came to 15 bases. The CDR3 extends over 14 amino acids.

The CDR3 reads CASSSTGGNTEAFF. The CDR3 nucleotides are TGTGCCAGCAGCAGTACAGGGGGGAACACTGAAGCTTTCTTT. This chain connects TRBV5-5 to TRBJ1-1; 8 bases map to TRBD1. Per germline, CDR1 SGHKS and CDR2 YYEKEE (reference sequence). V lost 4 bases and J lost 1; bases outside the gene matches: 3. This CDR3 region has 14 residues.

The chain couples TRBV14 to TRBJ1-3, with no clear D. From germline, CDR1 is SGHDN and CDR2 FVKESK. The CDR3 runs to 15 residues. V was shortened by 4 bases and J by 4 bases, with 14 bases between the two germline ends. CDR3 sequence: CASSPLAFQGNTIYF. In DNA, the CDR3 is TGTGCCAGCAGCCCCCTAGCATTCCAAGGAAACACCATATATTTT.

The chain recombines TRBV6-5 with TRBJ1-4; D is ambiguous. The CDR3 contains 14 residues. V lost 6 bases, J lost 4 bases, and 12 bases lay in between. The germline CDR1 and CDR2 sequences are MNHEY and SVGAGI. The CDR3 DNA sequence: TGTGCCAGCAGGAGGGTACAGAGTAATGAAAAACTGTTTTTT. Encoded protein: CASRRVQSNEKLFF.

This clone has only one observation. The chain uses TRBV27 and TRBJ2-5; 9 nucleotides line up with TRBD2. Germline trimming cut 4 bases from V and 2 bases from J; bases unmatched to any gene: 8. The CDR3 sequence is 16 residues long. The germline V gene encodes CDR1 MNHEY and CDR2 SMNVEV (reference sequence). The CDR3 region has the DNA TGTGCCAGCAGTTCCCTTGGAGCGGGGGGTCAAGAGACCCAGTACTTC. Encoded protein: CASSSLGAGGQETQYF.

The chain couples TRBV20-1 to TRBJ1-2; no clear D gene. The CDR3 spans 9 residues. Germline V gene lookup returns CDR1 DFQATT and CDR2 SNEGSKA (reference sequence). V was shortened by 6 bases and J by 8 bases, with 7 bases between the two germline ends. CDR3 DNA: TGCAGTGCCGGCGGAGGCTACACCTTC. Translating gives CSAGGGYTF.

The rearrangement uses TRBV27 and TRBJ1-3; D might be TRBD1 (5 bases). V was trimmed by 4 bases and J by 4 bases, leaving 20 bases between them. This CDR3 has 17 residues. The germline CDR1 and CDR2 sequences are MNHEY and SMNVEV (reference sequence). For the CDR3, the DNA is TGTGCCAGCAGTTCGAGCCAGGGTCTTGGTGGCGGAAACACCATATATTTT. It yields the protein CASSSSQGLGGGNTIYF.

The V call is TRBV6-1, the J call TRBJ2-7; D gene ambiguous. V lost 6 bases and J lost 3, with 6 bases in between. The CDR3 is 11 amino acids. Germline V gene sequence: CDR1 MNHNS, CDR2 SASEGT. The DNA of the CDR3 is TGTGCCAGCAGCGGCGGCTACGAGCAGTACTTC. It specifies CASSGGYEQYF.

The chain combines TRBV28 with TRBJ2-3, with D possibly matching TRBD2 (6 bases). Germline V lookup: CDR1 MDHEN, CDR2 SYDVKM. The CDR3 runs 16 residues. The ends were cut back, 8 bases at V and 1 base at J, with 19 bases in the middle. CDR3 sequence (DNA): TGTGCCAGCGGAGGGGTCAAAGGGTGGGGCACAGATACGCAGTATTTT. Residues: CASGGVKGWGTDTQYF.

The J gene is TRBJ2-5, the V gene TRBV5-4, with a weak D call TRBD2 (5 bases). V was trimmed by 0 bases and J by 3 bases, leaving 12 bases between them. The V gene's germline CDR1 is SGHNT and CDR2 YYREEE (reference sequence). The CDR3 sequence is 15 residues long. In DNA, the CDR3 is TGTGCCAGCAGCTTGGTTGGATTGGGAGAAGAGACCCAGTACTTC. This gives the protein CASSLVGLGEETQYF.